These T cell receptor beta chains were read from a single sample in a study of blood T cell repertoires in COVID-19. Only in-frame clones appear in the TCRdb table, and some are missing; sequencing was by immunoSEQ multiplex PCR. Found here are 110,000 to 150,000 clones, 80% to 85% of them singletons; the top ten hold less than 7%. The sample taken for sequencing was PBMCs or T cells enriched from blood (not recorded which). These receptors came from a man aged 35-49 years with acute COVID-19. Both conserved end residues are part of each CDR3. The D gene is left open where the match is weak. Some rows mark clone size as missing; the rest say once, few, many or name a class of expanded clone.

v_gene	j_gene	d_gene	abundance	CDR3aa	CDR3nt
TRBV28	TRBJ2-1	NA	few	CASSLLSLSGYNEQFF	TGTGCCAGCAGTTTATTGAGTCTTTCGGGGTACAATGAGCAGTTCTTC
TRBV7-6	TRBJ1-2	NA	NA	CASSRLGANYGYTF	TGTGCCAGCAGCCGACTAGGGGCCAACTATGGCTACACCTTC
TRBV6-2/TRBV6-3	TRBJ2-5	TRBD2	once	CASSRGLAGIQETQYF	TGTGCCAGCAGTCGGGGACTAGCGGGGATCCAAGAGACCCAGTACTTC
TRBV5-1	TRBJ2-5	TRBD2	NA	CASSKGLAGGQETQYF	TGCGCCAGCAGCAAAGGACTAGCGGGAGGGCAAGAGACCCAGTACTTC
TRBV2	TRBJ1-6	NA	NA	CASSGTAILLNSPLHF	TGTGCCAGCAGTGGGACAGCTATACTTCTCAATTCACCCCTCCACTTT
TRBV11-2	TRBJ2-2	TRBD2	few	CASSFTSGNTGELFF	TGTGCCAGCAGCTTCACTAGCGGCAACACCGGGGAGCTGTTTTTT
TRBV7-2	TRBJ2-1	NA	NA	CASSLAASSGEQFF	TGTGCCAGCAGCTTAGCGGCTAGCAGCGGTGAGCAGTTCTTC
TRBV29-1	TRBJ2-2	NA	NA	CSARRGGAGELFF	TGCAGCGCCCGCCGGGGTGGGGCCGGGGAGCTGTTTTTT
TRBV30	TRBJ1-6	TRBD1	few	CAWSRDRGLANSPLHF	TGTGCCTGGAGTCGGGACAGGGGGCTTGCTAATTCACCCCTCCACTTT
TRBV28	TRBJ1-5	NA	NA	CASSPIPDRGNQPQHF	TGTGCCAGCAGTCCTATTCCCGATCGGGGCAATCAGCCCCAGCATTTT
TRBV24-1	TRBJ1-2	NA	once	CATSDNDRNGTNTF	TGTGCCACCAGTGATAATGACAGGAACGGTACGAACACCTTC
TRBV10-1	TRBJ2-1	NA	NA	CASSDTGYNEQFF	TGCGCCAGCAGTGATACCGGGTACAATGAGCAGTTCTTC
TRBV9	TRBJ2-5	NA	NA	CASSAMTAPGTQYF	TGTGCCAGCAGCGCAATGACGGCGCCAGGAACCCAGTACTTC
TRBV4-1	TRBJ2-1	NA	NA	CASSSGQGLGEQFF	TGCGCCAGCAGCTCAGGGCAGGGTCTCGGTGAGCAGTTCTTC
TRBV5-5	TRBJ1-3	NA	NA	CASSLQGAGNTIYF	TGTGCCAGCAGCTTACAAGGGGCCGGAAACACCATATATTTT
TRBV28	TRBJ1-6	NA	NA	CASRREFSPLHF	TGTGCCAGCAGGAGGGAGTTCTCACCCCTCCACTTT
TRBV24-1	TRBJ2-7	TRBD2	NA	CATSDLRDSASGSLYEQYF	TGTGCCACCAGTGATTTGCGTGATTCGGCCAGCGGGAGTCTCTACGAGCAGTACTTC
TRBV5-4	TRBJ1-1	NA	NA	CASSLSGGLNTEAFF	TGTGCCAGCAGCTTGAGCGGGGGGCTGAACACTGAAGCTTTCTTT
TRBV6-2/TRBV6-3	TRBJ1-2	TRBD1	NA	CASSDPGQSNYGYTF	TGTGCCAGCAGCGACCCGGGACAGTCTAACTATGGCTACACCTTC
TRBV4-3	TRBJ1-2	TRBD1	NA	CASSQDRGQDYGYTF	TGCGCCAGCAGCCAAGACAGGGGGCAGGACTATGGCTACACCTTC
TRBV5-3	TRBJ1-1	NA	NA	CARSLDPVEAFF	TGTGCCAGAAGCTTGGATCCAGTGGAAGCTTTCTTT
TRBV7-2	TRBJ2-1	NA	NA	CASSSARSNEQFF	TGTGCCAGCAGCTCTGCTAGGAGCAATGAGCAGTTCTTC
TRBV29-1	TRBJ1-1	NA	NA	CSVEGSGIDTEAFF	TGCAGCGTTGAGGGATCGGGGATAGACACTGAAGCTTTCTTT
TRBV9	TRBJ1-1	TRBD1	NA	CASSGRQGLNTEAFF	TGTGCCAGCAGCGGTCGACAGGGGCTGAACACTGAAGCTTTCTTT
TRBV30	TRBJ1-6	NA	NA	CAWSVSISNYNSPLHF	TGTGCCTGGAGCGTCAGTATATCGAACTATAATTCACCCCTCCACTTT
TRBV3-1/TRBV3-2	TRBJ1-6	NA	NA	CASSREARDSPLHF	TGTGCCAGCAGCCGGGAGGCTCGGGATTCACCCCTCCACTTT
TRBV6-5	TRBJ2-1	TRBD1	NA	CASSYATGGNEQFF	TGTGCCAGCAGTTACGCTACAGGGGGCAATGAGCAGTTCTTC
TRBV7-2	TRBJ2-2	NA	NA	CANNEAGDTGELFF	TGTGCCAACAATGAAGCGGGTGACACCGGGGAGCTGTTTTTT